The present TCR beta chain was sequenced within a study of graft-versus-host responses after intestinal transplantation. The method was immunoSEQ multiplex PCR; TCRdb's version includes in-frame clones alone and lacks a portion of them. This table has 100,000 to 140,000 clones, about 87% appearing once. Remarks on this clone: Its antigen is as yet unknown.

This specimen was unstimulated CD4+ T cells sorted from spleen or lymph node cells, taken before transplant. This clonotype was sampled from a human donor who was the organ donor for an intestinal transplant.

The CDR3 coding sequence is TGTGCCAGCAGTTACTCCAGCCGCCCAGAGACCCAGTACTTC. Encoded protein: CASSYSSRPETQYF. The rearrangement joins TRBV6-6 to TRBJ2-5, with D hard to call. The CDR3 totals 14 residues. The germline CDR1 and CDR2 sequences are MNHNY and SVGAGI (reference sequence). The ends were cut back, 0 bases at V and 4 bases at J, with 9 bases in the middle.